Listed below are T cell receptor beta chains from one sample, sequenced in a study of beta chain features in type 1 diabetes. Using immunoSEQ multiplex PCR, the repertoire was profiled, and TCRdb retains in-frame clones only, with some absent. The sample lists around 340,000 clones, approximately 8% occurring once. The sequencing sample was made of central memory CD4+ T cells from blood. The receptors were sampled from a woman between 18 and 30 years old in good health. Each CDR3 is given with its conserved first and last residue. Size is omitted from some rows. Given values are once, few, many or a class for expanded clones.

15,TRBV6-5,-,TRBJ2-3,CASSPLGERASAQYF
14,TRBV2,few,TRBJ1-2,CASSEVDRGYGYTF
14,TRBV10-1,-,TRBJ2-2,CASSETAGSGELFF
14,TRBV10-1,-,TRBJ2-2,CASRTGQNTGELFF
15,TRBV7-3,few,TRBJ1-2,CASSLQGPTTHGYTF
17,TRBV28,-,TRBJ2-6,CASRPFVGGFGANVLTF
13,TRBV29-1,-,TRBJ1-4,CSVRLRGDEKLFF
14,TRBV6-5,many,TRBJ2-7,CASSRDRSSYEQYF
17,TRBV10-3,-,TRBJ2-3,CAISSSYPQSDTDTQYF
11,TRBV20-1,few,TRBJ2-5,CSALPQETQYF
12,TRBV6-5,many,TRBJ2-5,CASRRDRATQYF
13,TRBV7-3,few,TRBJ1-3,CASSENLGNTIYF
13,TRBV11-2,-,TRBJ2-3,CASSSTLQALGYF
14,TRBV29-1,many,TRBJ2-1,CSVDGPGGPREQFF
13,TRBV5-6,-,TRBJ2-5,CASSLRTGETQYF
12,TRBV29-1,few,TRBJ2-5,CSVAVQQETQYF
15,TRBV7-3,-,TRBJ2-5,CASSFWPGLQETQYF
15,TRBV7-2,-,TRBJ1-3,CASSSKVEGRNTIYF
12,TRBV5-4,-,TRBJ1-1,CASMGQGTEAFF
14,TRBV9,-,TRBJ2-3,CASSAVSPTDTQYF
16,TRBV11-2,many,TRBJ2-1,CASSPWTSGRSFEQFF
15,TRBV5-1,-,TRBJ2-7,CASSLGVAGDYEQYF
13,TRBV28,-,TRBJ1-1,CAATGWTNTEAFF